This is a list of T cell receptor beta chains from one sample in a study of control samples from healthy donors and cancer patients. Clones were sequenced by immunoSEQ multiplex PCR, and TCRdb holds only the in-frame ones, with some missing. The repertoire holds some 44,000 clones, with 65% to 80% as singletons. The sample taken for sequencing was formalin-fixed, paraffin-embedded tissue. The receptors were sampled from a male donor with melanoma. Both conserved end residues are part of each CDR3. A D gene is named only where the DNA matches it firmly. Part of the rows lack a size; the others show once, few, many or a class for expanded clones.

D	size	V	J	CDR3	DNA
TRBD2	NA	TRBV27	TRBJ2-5	CASSPRTSFIHQETQYF	TGTGCCAGCAGTCCTCGGACTAGCTTTATACATCAAGAGACCCAGTACTTC
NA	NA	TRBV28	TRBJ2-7	CASRLAGAYEQYF	TGTGCCAGCAGATTAGCTGGGGCCTACGAGCAGTACTTC
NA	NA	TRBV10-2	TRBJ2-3	CASSPTDTQYF	TGCGCCAGCAGCCCCACAGATACGCAGTATTTT
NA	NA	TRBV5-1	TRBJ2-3	CASSFRGHSTDTQYF	TGCGCCAGCAGCTTTCGGGGACACTCCACAGATACGCAGTATTTT
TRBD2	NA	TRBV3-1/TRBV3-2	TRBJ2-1	CAKPLGLAGENNEQFF	TGTGCCAAGCCCTTGGGACTAGCGGGAGAAAACAATGAGCAGTTCTTC
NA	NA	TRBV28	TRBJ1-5	CASSQGPRAQHF	TGTGCCAGCAGCCAGGGACCTAGGGCCCAGCATTTT
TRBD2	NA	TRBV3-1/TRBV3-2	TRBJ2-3	CASSRTSGRAGLTRATQYF	TGTGCCAGCAGCCGCACTAGCGGGAGGGCCGGCCTAACACGCGCTACGCAGTATTTT
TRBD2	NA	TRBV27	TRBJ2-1	CASSTLTSARPNEQFF	TGTGCCAGCAGTACCCTGACTAGCGCCCGGCCAAATGAGCAGTTCTTC
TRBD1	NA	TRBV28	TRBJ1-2	CASSRDRGGGYGYTF	TGTGCCAGCAGCCGGGACAGGGGCGGAGGCTATGGCTACACCTTC
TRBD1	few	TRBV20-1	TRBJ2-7	CSASTRGRLDEQYF	TGCAGTGCTAGTACCAGGGGGCGCCTAGATGAGCAGTACTTC
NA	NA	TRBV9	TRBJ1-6	CASSGGGRGNSPLHF	TGTGCCAGCAGTGGGGGAGGCCGGGGAAATTCACCCCTCCACTTT
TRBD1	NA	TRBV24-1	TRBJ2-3	CATSDLSSTGGPDTQYF	TGTGCCACCAGTGATTTAAGTTCCACAGGGGGTCCAGATACGCAGTATTTT
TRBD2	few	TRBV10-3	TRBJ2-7	CAIRETSGTYEQYF	TGTGCCATCAGGGAGACTAGCGGGACCTACGAGCAGTACTTC
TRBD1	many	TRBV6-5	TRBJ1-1	CASSYGGQGFRAFF	TGTGCCAGCAGTTACGGGGGACAGGGTTTTAGAGCTTTCTTT
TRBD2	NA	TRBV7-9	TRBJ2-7	CASSPGLAGGPPEQYF	TGTGCCAGCAGCCCCGGGCTAGCGGGAGGGCCTCCCGAGCAGTACTTC
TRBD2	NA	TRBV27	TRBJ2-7	CASRSPGTSGLYEQYF	TGTGCCAGCCGCTCGCCCGGGACTAGCGGACTCTACGAGCAGTACTTC
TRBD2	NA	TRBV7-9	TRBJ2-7	CASSLETSGSEQYF	TGTGCCAGCAGCTTAGAGACTAGCGGTTCCGAGCAGTACTTC
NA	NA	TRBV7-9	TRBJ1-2	CASSLVLAEVYGYTF	TGTGCCAGCAGCTTAGTATTGGCGGAGGTCTATGGCTACACCTTC
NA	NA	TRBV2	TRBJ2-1	CASTGLFGAYNEQFF	TGTGCCAGCACTGGACTATTCGGCGCCTACAATGAGCAGTTCTTC
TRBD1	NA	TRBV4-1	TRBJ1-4	CASSQDRGPVEKLFF	TGCGCCAGCAGCCAGGACAGGGGGCCGGTTGAAAAACTGTTTTTT
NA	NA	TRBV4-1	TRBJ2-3	CASSRQIFNPVSSTDTQYF	TGCGCCAGCAGCCGTCAAATCTTCAACCCAGTCTCTAGCACAGATACGCAGTATTTT
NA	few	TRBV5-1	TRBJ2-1	CASSLGRVSYNEQFF	TGCGCCAGCAGCCTGGGACGGGTCTCCTACAATGAGCAGTTCTTC
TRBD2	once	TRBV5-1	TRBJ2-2	CASSLVSGSVTGELFF	TGCGCCAGCAGCCTGGTTAGCGGGAGTGTCACCGGGGAGCTGTTTTTT
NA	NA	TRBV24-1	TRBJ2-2	CATSGPVTGELFF	TGTGCCACCAGTGGCCCAGTCACCGGGGAGCTGTTTTTT
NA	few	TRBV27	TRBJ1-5	CASSPRGGTQPQHF	TGTGCCAGCAGTCCTCGGGGAGGGACCCAGCCCCAGCATTTT
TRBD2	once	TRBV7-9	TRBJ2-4	CASSLELAGVGIQYF	TGTGCCAGCAGCTTGGAGCTAGCGGGAGTGGGCATTCAGTACTTC
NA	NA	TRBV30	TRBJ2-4	CAWRPLGRSKNIQYF	TGTGCCTGGAGGCCCCTCGGCAGAAGCAAAAACATTCAGTACTTC
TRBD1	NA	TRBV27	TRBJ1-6	CASRTGTVGNSPLHF	TGTGCCAGCAGGACCGGGACAGTGGGTAATTCACCCCTCCACTTT
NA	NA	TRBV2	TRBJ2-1	CASRFYRDSNEQFF	TGTGCCAGCAGGTTTTACCGGGACTCCAATGAGCAGTTCTTC
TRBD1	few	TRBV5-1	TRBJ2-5	CASSSDRVGQETQYF	TGCGCCAGCAGCTCTGACAGGGTGGGCCAAGAGACCCAGTACTTC
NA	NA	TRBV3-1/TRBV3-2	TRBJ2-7	CASSQMPGEQYF	TGTGCCAGCAGCCAAATGCCCGGGGAGCAGTACTTC
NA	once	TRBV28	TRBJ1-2	CASSLGGASDYGYTF	TGTGCCAGCAGTTTAGGTGGGGCTTCGGACTATGGCTACACCTTC
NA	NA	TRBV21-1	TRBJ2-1	CANSPLGIGDNEQFF	TGTGCCAACAGCCCGCTAGGAATTGGAGACAATGAGCAGTTCTTC
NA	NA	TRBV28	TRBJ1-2	CASSRFSHPVDPKAYGYTF	TGTGCCAGCAGTCGCTTTTCCCACCCCGTGGACCCTAAGGCCTATGGCTACACCTTC
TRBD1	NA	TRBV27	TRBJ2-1	CASSTHRGSSYNEQFF	TGTGCCAGCAGTACGCACAGGGGGAGCTCCTACAATGAGCAGTTCTTC
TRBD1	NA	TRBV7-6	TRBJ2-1	CASSLAPTGEYNEQFF	TGTGCCAGCAGCTTAGCGCCTACAGGGGAGTACAATGAGCAGTTCTTC
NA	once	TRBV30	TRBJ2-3	CAWSVKGADTQYF	TGTGCCTGGAGTGTAAAGGGGGCAGATACGCAGTATTTT
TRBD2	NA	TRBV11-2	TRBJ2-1	CASSLDPLAGKFF	TGTGCCAGCAGCTTAGATCCCCTAGCGGGAAAGTTCTTC
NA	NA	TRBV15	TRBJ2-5	CATSGWVQETQYF	TGTGCCACCAGCGGGTGGGTCCAAGAGACCCAGTACTTC
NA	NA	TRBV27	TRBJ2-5	CASSPNWAGTQETQYF	TGTGCCAGCAGCCCGAATTGGGCGGGCACGCAAGAGACCCAGTACTTC
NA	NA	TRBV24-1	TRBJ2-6	CATSDLKSGNVLTF	TGTGCCACCAGTGATTTGAAGTCAGGAAACGTCCTGACTTTC
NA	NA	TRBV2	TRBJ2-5	CASSDRDLQETQYF	TGTGCCAGCAGTGACAGGGACCTCCAAGAGACCCAGTACTTC
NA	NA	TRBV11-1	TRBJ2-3	CASSRADTQYF	TGTGCCAGCAGCCGGGCAGATACGCAGTATTTT
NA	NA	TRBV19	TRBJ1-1	CASSSPKQGSTEAFF	TGTGCCAGTAGTTCCCCAAAACAGGGAAGCACTGAAGCTTTCTTT
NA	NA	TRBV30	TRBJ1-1	CAWSVLGARTEAFF	TGTGCTTGGAGTGTACTGGGGGCGAGGACTGAAGCTTTCTTT
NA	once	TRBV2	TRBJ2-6	CASRGEGAGANVLTF	TGTGCCAGCAGGGGGGAGGGGGCCGGGGCCAACGTCCTGACTTTC
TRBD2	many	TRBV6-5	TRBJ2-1	CASSYTGTSGQFF	TGTGCCAGCAGTTACACGGGGACTAGCGGGCAGTTCTTC
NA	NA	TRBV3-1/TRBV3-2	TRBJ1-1	CASSPKGRRAFF	TGTGCCAGCAGCCCCAAGGGCAGGCGAGCTTTCTTT